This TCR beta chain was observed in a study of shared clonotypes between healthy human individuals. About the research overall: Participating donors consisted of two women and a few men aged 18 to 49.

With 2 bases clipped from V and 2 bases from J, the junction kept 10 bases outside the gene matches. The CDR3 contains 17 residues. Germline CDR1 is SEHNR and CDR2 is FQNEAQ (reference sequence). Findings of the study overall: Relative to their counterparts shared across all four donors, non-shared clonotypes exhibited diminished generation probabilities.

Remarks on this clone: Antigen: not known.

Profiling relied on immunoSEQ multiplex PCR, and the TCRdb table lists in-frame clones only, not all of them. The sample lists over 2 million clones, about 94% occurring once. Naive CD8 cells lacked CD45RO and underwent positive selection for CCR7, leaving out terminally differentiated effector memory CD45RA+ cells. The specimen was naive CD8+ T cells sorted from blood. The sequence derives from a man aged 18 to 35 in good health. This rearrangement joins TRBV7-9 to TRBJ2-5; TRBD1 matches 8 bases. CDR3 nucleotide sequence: TGTGCCAGCAGCTTATCGACAGGGACAGGAATACAAGAGACCCAGTACTTC. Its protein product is CASSLSTGTGIQETQYF. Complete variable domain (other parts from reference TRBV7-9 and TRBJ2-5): DTGVSQNPRHKITKRGQNVTFRCDPISEHNRLYWYRQTLGQGPEFLTYFQNEAQLEKSRLLSDRFSAERPKGSFSTLEIQRTEQGDSAMYLCASSLSTGTGIQETQYFGPGTRLLVL.